The present TCR beta chain was sequenced within a study of CD8 T cells in Susac syndrome. The overall study: There were Susac syndrome patients who were therapy-naive at blood draw, others on corticosteroids, and others on intravenous immunoglobulin alone.

Recently defined diagnostic criteria for definite or probable disease were fulfilled by Susac syndrome patients. The CD8+ and CD4+ T cells were negatively isolated, with the TEMRA cells enriched by FACS. Reverse transcription of roughly 0.45 to 1 ug RNA was performed with random hexamers. Each CDR3 protein is one row after TCRdb ran MiXCR on the immunoSEQ multiplex PCR reads. Among tens of thousands of distinct CDR3 sequences listed, roughly 92% were seen once. Sequenced sample: CD8+ T cells from PBMCs. The sequence came from a human donor with Susac syndrome.

In DNA, the CDR3 is TGTGCCAGCAGTTTATTGGGGGAGTATACGCAGTATTTT. Encoded protein: CASSLLGEYTQYF. J is TRBJ2-3 and V is TRBV28; D could derive from TRBD1 or TRBD2 (5 bases each). V was shortened by 1 base and J by 7 bases, with 9 bases between the two germline ends. This CDR3 is 13 amino acids long. CDR1 is MDHEN and CDR2 is SYDVKM in the germline V gene.